This T cell receptor (beta chain) was found in a study of cytomegalovirus exposure and HLA in healthy donors. Study-wide results and limits: About 87% or about 30% of the time was how often most TCR beta V segments were productive, according to an earlier analysis. DRB1 showed the most TCR associations and HLA-C the fewest in a later analysis, as rates varied by HLA locus. Reportedly, a later analysis found an Asian-associated ancestry cluster had fewer N-insertions than the roughly 700-donor mean.

PCR employed 60 Vbeta and 13 Jbeta primers. The repertoire was sequenced with immunoSEQ multiplex PCR; TCRdb's copy has only in-frame clones and lacks some. The sample's table shows 130,000 or so clones. Each donor was nominally healthy when sampled (though unrecorded immune exposures were likely). Worth noting for this clone: Its cognate antigen is unknown.

V lost 2 bases to trimming and J lost 5 bases; unmatched junction nucleotides: 10. Germline lookup yields CDR1 SEHNR and CDR2 FQNEAQ (reference sequence). The CDR3 is 16 residues long. This TCR derives from an older woman in good health and CMV-seronegative. The sequencing input was PBMCs. The chain recombines TRBV7-9 with TRBJ2-5, with 8 positions matching TRBD2. CDR3 coding DNA: TGTGCCAGCAGCTTAAATGGCGCCGGGGGGGCGGAGACCCAGTACTTC. This codes for CASSLNGAGGAETQYF. Full variable domain (remainder filled in from reference TRBV7-9 and TRBJ2-5): DTGVSQNPRHKITKRGQNVTFRCDPISEHNRLYWYRQTLGQGPEFLTYFQNEAQLEKSRLLSDRFSAERPKGSFSTLEIQRTEQGDSAMYLCASSLNGAGGAETQYFGPGTRLLVL.